Listed here is a single T cell receptor (beta chain). The record originates from a study of blood T cell repertoires in COVID-19. Overall study: Acute-phase and convalescent COVID-19 samples originated in the United States, Italy and Spain.

Per the original data handling: Quantification of nucleated cells was approximated via reference gene primer amplification. TCRdb's table, derived via immunoSEQ multiplex PCR, lists solely in-frame clones and lacks some. V and J calls and clone size are copied from that table; D and trimming were computed from the DNA. The table includes 170,000 or so clones, 90% detected once. CDR1 SEHNR and CDR2 FQNEAQ come from the germline V gene (reference sequence). Trimming removed 1 base from V and 2 bases from J, with 8 bases in between. This CDR3 comprises 15 residues. J is TRBJ1-4 and V is TRBV7-9; D perhaps matches TRBD1 (5 bases). This receptor was obtained from a man between 50 and 59 years old with acute or convalescent COVID-19. Sequenced input: peripheral blood. The CDR3 loop is CASSLDSGTNEKLFF. CDR3 coding DNA: TGTGCCAGCAGCTTAGATTCAGGGACTAATGAAAAACTGTTTTTT.